Each of the 21 T cell receptor beta chains below was sequenced from the same sample in a study of CD8+ T cells in alopecia areata. After isolation, RNA underwent reverse transcription to generate cDNA as the sequencing template. Measured with immunoSEQ multiplex PCR; TCRdb has only the in-frame clones, and not every one. Of 150,000 or so clones in the sample, roughly 48% were seen once. Specimen: CD4+ T cells sorted from blood. These receptors were collected from a human donor with alopecia areata.

This chain links TRBV25-1 with TRBJ2-5; TRBD2 agrees at 7 bases. V dropped 3 bases and J dropped 5; count of bases not matched to a gene: 18. The CDR3 is 18 residues long. Germline CDR1 reads MGHDK; CDR2 reads SYGVNS. CDR3 DNA: TGTGCCAGCAGTGAGCAGGTTGGCCGGAGCGGGATTGGGGAGACCCAGTACTTC. Its translation: CASSEQVGRSGIGETQYF.

CDR3 nucleotide sequence: TGCAGCGTTGAAGATGAGCACAAGACTAGCGGCTCGGATACGCAGTATTTT. Translation: CSVEDEHKTSGSDTQYF. The chain combines TRBV29-1 with TRBJ2-3; TRBD2 aligns across 9 bases. The V and J ends lost 0 bases and 6 bases, in that order; junction bases with no gene match: 13. CDR3 length equals 17 residues. CDR1 and CDR2 from the germline V gene are SQVTM and ANQGSEA.

V gene TRBV6-5 combines with J gene TRBJ1-1; no firm D call. The CDR3 is 13 residues long. Trimming stripped 0 bases from V and 7 bases from J, with 9 bases between. Germline V lookup: CDR1 MNHEY, CDR2 SVGAGI. The DNA for the CDR3 is TGTGCCAGCAGTTACTCGACGCAGAATGAAGCTTTCTTT. It is translated as CASSYSTQNEAFF.

V gene TRBV30 combines with J gene TRBJ1-3, with D tentatively TRBD1 (5 bases). This CDR3 is 15 amino acids long. V was cut by 7 bases and J by 0 bases, with 16 bases left in between. Germline V CDR1 and CDR2: GTSNPN, SVGIG (reference sequence). The CDR3 reads CASGETQDSGNTIYF. CDR3 bases: TGTGCCTCGGGGGAAACACAGGACTCTGGAAACACCATATATTTT.

The gene calls are TRBV29-1 and TRBJ1-1; 10 bases match TRBD1. The trim removed 8 bases at V and 2 bases at J, leaving 5 bases unmatched. The CDR3 runs to 13 residues. From germline, CDR1 is SQVTM and CDR2 ANQGSEA. The CDR3 spells CSSTTGGNTEAFF. The CDR3 region has the DNA TGCAGCTCTACGACAGGGGGCAACACTGAAGCTTTCTTT.

The chain employs TRBV2 and TRBJ2-3; 8 bases fit TRBD2. Per the germline V gene, CDR1 is SNHLY and CDR2 is FYNNEI. The CDR3 spans 16 residues. The trim removed 0 bases at V and 5 bases at J, leaving 7 bases unmatched. CDR3 coding DNA: TGTGCCAGCAGTGAAGCGCGTTTGGGACTAGTAGATACGCAGTATTTT. It codes for CASSEARLGLVDTQYF. The entire variable domain, with the rest obtained from reference TRBV2 and TRBJ2-3, is as follows: EPEVTQTPSHQVTQMGQEVILRCVPISNHLYFYWYRQILGQKVEFLVSFYNNEISEKSEIFDDQFSVERPDGSNFTLKIRSTKLEDSAMYFCASSEARLGLVDTQYFGPGTRLTVL.

The chain uses TRBV5-4 and TRBJ2-5; either TRBD1 or TRBD2 may supply D (5 bases each). Germline-derived CDR1 and CDR2 are SGHNT and YYREEE (reference sequence). Trimming removed 2 bases from V and 4 bases from J, with 9 bases in between. There are 13 residues in the CDR3. The CDR3: CASSFEGRETQYF. CDR3 DNA sequence: TGTGCCAGCAGCTTTGAGGGGCGAGAGACCCAGTACTTC.

The chain has TRBV29-1 and TRBJ1-2, with D uncertain. The germline V gene encodes CDR1 SQVTM and CDR2 ANQGSEA. The CDR3 has 12 residues. V lost 3 bases, J lost 5 bases, and 10 bases lay in between. The CDR3 is CSVDSQNYGYTF. CDR3 coding DNA: TGCAGCGTTGACTCACAGAATTATGGCTACACCTTC.

This clone was counted only a few times. The chain is built from TRBV7-9 and TRBJ1-1; D gene unclear. V was pared by 4 bases and J by 1 base, with 7 bases between. Germline V gene sequence: CDR1 SEHNR, CDR2 FQNEAQ (reference sequence). The CDR3 contains 13 residues. CDR3 DNA: TGTGCCAGCAGCTACCAGGAGAACACTGAAGCTTTCTTT. It codes for CASSYQENTEAFF.

This clone was counted between two and nine times. The genes are TRBV7-9 and TRBJ2-1, with TRBD2 matching 7 bases. The CDR3 spans 15 residues. V lost 5 bases and J lost 5; bases outside the gene matches: 9. CDR1 is SEHNR, CDR2 FQNEAQ, per germline (reference sequence). The CDR3 loop is CASSPQRGYNNEQFF. The CDR3 nucleotides are TGTGCCAGCAGCCCCCAGCGGGGCTACAACAATGAGCAGTTCTTC. Looking up the rest from reference TRBV7-9 and TRBJ2-1 gives the full variable domain: DTGVSQNPRHKITKRGQNVTFRCDPISEHNRLYWYRQTLGQGPEFLTYFQNEAQLEKSRLLSDRFSAERPKGSFSTLEIQRTEQGDSAMYLCASSPQRGYNNEQFFGPGTRLTVL.

V is TRBV6-6 and J is TRBJ2-7; TRBD2 matches 12 bases. The CDR3 has 15 amino acids. The V gene's germline CDR1 is MNHNY and CDR2 SVGAGI (reference sequence). After removal of 3 bases from V and 4 bases from J, the junction contained 4 bases not matched to a gene. CDR3 DNA: TGTGCCAGCAGTTATCAAGGACTAGCGGGATACGAGCAGTACTTC. Its protein is CASSYQGLAGYEQYF.

The V gene is TRBV27, the J gene TRBJ2-6; D remains ambiguous. Trimming removed 3 bases from V and 0 bases from J, with 12 bases in between. Looked up from germline, CDR1 is MNHEY and CDR2 is SMNVEV (reference sequence). This CDR3 spans 17 amino acids. This CDR3 reads CASSLSLRFSGANVLTF. The DNA of the CDR3 is TGTGCCAGCAGTTTGTCCCTCCGGTTCTCTGGGGCCAACGTCCTGACTTTC.

This chain links TRBV28 with TRBJ2-5, with D maybe TRBD2 (5 bases). Germline V gives CDR1 MDHEN, CDR2 SYDVKM. This CDR3 region has 13 residues. Trimming pared 4 bases from V and 5 bases from J, leaving 11 bases between. Here the CDR3 reads CASSYRGTETQYF. In nucleotides, the CDR3 is TGTGCCAGCAGTTATCGGGGAACGGAGACCCAGTACTTC.

This sequence joins TRBV7-2 and TRBJ1-5; D not resolved. Germline lookup yields CDR1 SGHTA and CDR2 FQGNSA. CDR3 length: 13 amino acids. Trimming removed 1 base at V and 6 bases at J, with 7 bases between. CDR3 protein: CASSLGPGQPQHF. The CDR3, as DNA: TGTGCCAGCAGCTTAGGTCCGGGTCAGCCCCAGCATTTT.

This chain joins TRBV11-2 and TRBJ2-7, with 14 bases that match TRBD2. J gave up 4 bases and V 5 bases, and 7 bases lay outside the gene matches. CDR1 is SGHAT, CDR2 FQNNGV, per germline. CDR3 size: 16 residues. CDR3 sequence (DNA): TGTGCCAGCAGCGGGACTAGCGGGAGCTTTTTTTACGAGCAGTACTTC. It codes for CASSGTSGSFFYEQYF.

V and J are TRBV11-2 and TRBJ2-5, with D unclear. Germline V gene sequence: CDR1 SGHAT, CDR2 FQNNGV. V was trimmed by 3 bases and J by 4 bases, leaving 3 bases between them. The CDR3 runs 11 residues. Written as DNA, the CDR3 is TGTGCCAGCAGCTTCGTAGAGACCCAGTACTTC. Encoded protein: CASSFVETQYF.

This clone was counted only a few times. The J gene is TRBJ2-3, the V gene TRBV7-9, with no clear D. Per germline, CDR1 SEHNR and CDR2 FQNEAQ (reference sequence). This CDR3 has 11 residues. V lost 3 bases and J lost 3, with 1 base in between. The CDR3 bases are TGTGCCAGCAGCTTGACAGATACGCAGTATTTT. Protein: CASSLTDTQYF.

The chain uses TRBV9 and TRBJ2-5; maybe TRBD2 (6 bases). This CDR3 spans 14 amino acids. CDR1 and CDR2 from the germline V gene are SGDLS and YYNGEE. Trimming removed 2 bases at V and 1 base at J, with 9 bases between. As DNA, the CDR3 is TGTGCCAGCAGCGTCGGGAGCGCCCAAGAGACCCAGTACTTC. Amino acid sequence: CASSVGSAQETQYF.

The CDR3 loop is CASSQAGAETQYF. CDR3 DNA: TGTGCCAGCAGCCAAGCGGGAGCAGAGACCCAGTACTTC. The V and J genes are TRBV7-9 and TRBJ2-5; 8 bases are a match to TRBD2. V lost 5 bases to trimming and J lost 4 bases; unmatched junction nucleotides: 3. Germline loops: CDR1 SEHNR, CDR2 FQNEAQ (reference sequence). The length of the CDR3 is 13 residues.

V gene TRBV10-3 combines with J gene TRBJ2-3, with D unclear. CDR1 is ENHRY and CDR2 is SYGVKD in the germline V gene. The CDR3 runs 11 residues. Trimming removed 2 bases from V and 6 bases from J, with 3 bases in between. Written as DNA, the CDR3 is TGTGCCATCAGTGAGAAGGATACGCAGTATTTT. It is translated as CAISEKDTQYF.

The J gene is TRBJ2-1, the V gene TRBV9; 9 positions match TRBD2. Germline-derived CDR1 and CDR2 are SGDLS and YYNGEE. The CDR3 length is 15 residues. V trimming: 2 bases; J trimming: 2 bases; junction bases outside the gene matches: 2. CDR3 nucleotides: TGTGCCAGCAGCGTCTTAGCGGGGGCCTACAATGAGCAGTTCTTC. Translating gives CASSVLAGAYNEQFF. The variable domain in full, completed from reference TRBV9 and TRBJ2-1, reads DSGVTQTPKHLITATGQRVTLRCSPRSGDLSVYWYQQSLDQGLQFLIQYYNGEERAKGNILERFSAQQFPDLHSELNLSSLELGDSALYFCASSVLAGAYNEQFFGPGTRLTVL.